This T cell receptor (beta chain) stems from a study of T cell changes during pregnancy in multiple sclerosis. The repertoire was sequenced with immunoSEQ multiplex PCR; TCRdb's copy has only in-frame clones and lacks some. The sample yields roughly 48,000 clones, approximately 85% seen once. Per germline, CDR1 WSHSY and CDR2 SAAADI. Losses at the gene ends were 6 bases for V and 6 bases for J; bases not matched to a gene: 4. The CDR3 totals 13 residues. The sequence came from a female donor with multiple sclerosis, enrolled in a pregnancy study. Source: CD4+ T cells from peripheral blood mononuclear cells, taken in the second trimester of pregnancy. The chain links TRBV10-2 to TRBJ1-2, with 10 bases identical to TRBD1. DNA for the CDR3: TGCGCCAGCAGACCGACAGGGGGCGATGGCTACACCTTC. This codes for CASRPTGGDGYTF.